This T cell receptor beta chain was found in a study of blood T cell repertoires in COVID-19. About the research overall: Collection of acute and convalescent COVID-19 samples took place in the United States, Italy and Spain. PBMCs, B-cell-depleted T cells, or T cells provided the cDNA or gDNA that made up the material.

V was pared by 0 bases and J by 8 bases, with 9 bases of the junction left unmatched. The germline V gene has CDR1 SGHRS and CDR2 YFSETQ. The CDR3 loop spans 15 amino acids. Adults between about 18 and 89 years of age took part from 20 to 25 US areas. Source study methods: It was from reference gene primer amplification that nucleated cell counts were estimated. Libraries were prepared by immunoSEQ multiplex PCR; TCRdb keeps only in-frame clonotypes and omits some of them. The DNA gave D and trimming, while V, J and clone size come from that table. The sample gives hundreds of thousands of clones, around 92% of which show up once; under 3.5% is in the top ten.

The receptor comes from a woman between 50 and 59 years old who had been exposed to COVID-19. The sequenced sample was PBMCs or T cells enriched from blood (not recorded which). The chain joins TRBV5-1 to TRBJ1-2; 8 bases match TRBD1. The CDR3: CASSLAGQVLGGYTF. CDR3 coding DNA: TGCGCCAGCAGCTTGGCGGGACAGGTCTTGGGAGGCTACACCTTC.